These 27 T cell receptor beta chains were all obtained from the same sample, sequenced in a study of cytomegalovirus exposure and HLA in healthy donors. Primers for the PCR totalled 60 Vbeta and 13 Jbeta. Assay used: immunoSEQ multiplex PCR; TCRdb lists only in-frame clones, some missing. The sample carries 100,000 to 150,000 clones, under 20% recorded once. The sequenced sample was PBMCs. The receptors originated from a female donor in good health and CMV-seropositive.

The rearrangement uses TRBV4-1 and TRBJ2-7; 10 nucleotides line up with TRBD2. Germline CDR1 and CDR2: MGHRA and YSYEKL. The ends lost 0 bases at V and 6 bases at J; junction bases unmatched: 8. This CDR3 has 16 residues. The CDR3 here is CASSQDLGLAGVEQYF. Here the CDR3 DNA reads TGCGCCAGCAGCCAAGATCTAGGGCTAGCGGGAGTCGAGCAGTACTTC.

The J gene is TRBJ1-2, the V gene TRBV12-5; perhaps TRBD1 as D (5 bases). Trimming took off 4 bases at V and 7 bases at J, with 19 bases between the two ends. The CDR3 spans 15 residues. Germline V lookup: CDR1 LGHNT, CDR2 FRNRAP. The CDR3 DNA reads TGTGCTAGTGGTTCATACAGGACCTACAATGGTGGCTACACCTTC. Protein sequence: CASGSYRTYNGGYTF.

This clone appeared a few times. The rearrangement uses TRBV7-2 and TRBJ1-5, with unresolved D. Trimming removed 1 base from V and 6 bases from J, with 4 bases in between. Germline CDR1 reads SGHTA; CDR2 reads FQGNSA. The CDR3 length is 12 residues. CDR3 coding DNA: TGTGCCAGCAGCTTAGTCGGTCAGCCCCAGCATTTT. Its protein is CASSLVGQPQHF.

This clone was counted a few times. This chain links TRBV5-1 with TRBJ2-3; 8 positions agree with TRBD1. Germline V lookup: CDR1 SGHRS, CDR2 YFSETQ. The length of the CDR3 is 19 residues. Trimming removed 1 base from V and 0 bases from J; junction bases left unmatched: 13. This CDR3 reads CASSLRGRGTGGSTDTQYF. CDR3 in DNA: TGCGCCAGCAGCTTGCGGGGACGGGGGACAGGAGGAAGCACAGATACGCAGTATTTT.

This clone appeared a few times. V is TRBV27 and J is TRBJ1-5; D possibly corresponds to TRBD1 (5 bases). Germline V lookup: CDR1 MNHEY, CDR2 SMNVEV (reference sequence). The CDR3 runs 13 residues. Trimming pared 2 bases from V and 5 bases from J, leaving 7 bases between. CDR3 DNA sequence: TGTGCCAGCAGTTTACAGGGTCATCAGCCCCAGCATTTT. Its protein is CASSLQGHQPQHF.

This chain uses TRBV5-8 with TRBJ1-1; the match to TRBD1 covers 7 bases. The CDR3 extends over 15 amino acids. V gave up 4 bases and J gave up 1 base; unmatched junction bases: 7. Germline assignment: CDR1 SGHTS and CDR2 YDEGEE. In nucleotides, the CDR3 is TGTGCCAGCAGCATGAACAGGGGTTGGAACACTGAAGCTTTCTTT. Translated: CASSMNRGWNTEAFF.

This chain connects TRBV4-2 to TRBJ2-7; D is unclear. Trimming pared 1 base from V and 4 bases from J, leaving 8 bases between. There are 13 residues in the CDR3. Per germline, CDR1 LGHNA and CDR2 YNFKEQ. This CDR3 is CASSQVAAYEQYF. Here the CDR3 DNA reads TGTGCCAGCAGCCAAGTGGCGGCATACGAGCAGTACTTC.

This clone was observed a handful of times. This chain uses TRBV18 with TRBJ2-3; D gene ambiguous. Germline values: CDR1 KGHSH, CDR2 LQKENI. The CDR3 is 13 amino acids. V lost 0 bases to trimming and J lost 4 bases, with 5 bases between them. The CDR3 spells CASSPPQADTQYF. In DNA form, the CDR3 reads TGTGCCAGCTCACCACCCCAGGCAGATACGCAGTATTTT.

The sample holds a few counts of this clone. V is TRBV6-5 and J is TRBJ2-2, with D hard to call. Trimming pared 2 bases from V and 5 bases from J, leaving 9 bases between. Germline V gene lookup returns CDR1 MNHEY and CDR2 SVGAGI. The CDR3 is 14 amino acids. The CDR3 coding sequence is TGTGCCAGCAGTTACGGTACGCGGACCGGGGAGCTGTTTTTT. Translated: CASSYGTRTGELFF.

This chain connects TRBV7-8 to TRBJ1-1; D might be TRBD1 (5 bases). Germline V gene lookup returns CDR1 SGHVS and CDR2 FQNEAQ. The CDR3 is 15 amino acids. Between the trimmed V and J ends, which lost 5 bases and 3 bases, there was a span of 16 bases. The CDR3 DNA sequence: TGTGCCAGCAGCACCAGGAGGGGTACGGACACTGAAGCTTTCTTT. This gives the protein CASSTRRGTDTEAFF.

This clone was seen more than once but under ten times. This chain links TRBV6-6 with TRBJ1-1, with TRBD1 matching over 7 bases. This CDR3 comprises 13 residues. V dropped 6 bases and J dropped 1; count of bases not matched to a gene: 2. Per the germline V gene, CDR1 is MNHNY and CDR2 is SVGAGI (reference sequence). The CDR3 nucleotides are TGTGCCAGCAGGGACAGGCCGAACACTGAAGCTTTCTTT. Translating gives CASRDRPNTEAFF.

The V gene is TRBV4-1, the J gene TRBJ2-3; D perhaps matches TRBD2 (6 bases). CDR1 and CDR2 from the germline V gene are MGHRA and YSYEKL. The CDR3 has 14 residues. V lost 0 bases and J lost 4, with 8 bases in between. This CDR3 reads CASSQETSSDTQYF. The CDR3 DNA sequence: TGCGCCAGCAGCCAAGAAACTAGCTCAGATACGCAGTATTTT.

The chain joins TRBV19 to TRBJ1-2, with a possible D match to TRBD1 (5 bases). CDR1 is LNHDA and CDR2 is SQIVND in the germline V gene (reference sequence). CDR3 length: 13 residues. V gave up 5 bases and J gave up 8 bases, with 15 bases separating them. The CDR3 nucleotides are TGTGCCAGTAGTGCCAGGGATCTCTACGGCTACACCTTC. Protein sequence: CASSARDLYGYTF.

This clone showed up just a few times. The chain is built from TRBV29-1 and TRBJ2-3; 10 bases map to TRBD2. J gave up 2 bases and V 4 bases, and 6 bases lay outside the gene matches. This CDR3 is built from 15 residues. The germline V gene encodes CDR1 SQVTM and CDR2 ANQGSEA. CDR3 in amino acids: CSVVRSGGSTDTQYF. The DNA of the CDR3 is TGCAGCGTTGTGCGTAGCGGGGGGTCCACAGATACGCAGTATTTT.

The chain employs TRBV18 and TRBJ2-7; maybe TRBD2 (5 bases). Trimming pared 5 bases from V and 9 bases from J, leaving 11 bases between. CDR1 is KGHSH and CDR2 is LQKENI in the germline V gene. The CDR3 is 11 amino acids. In DNA form, the CDR3 reads TGTGCCAGCTCAGCCGGGAATGGGCAGTACTTC. This translates into CASSAGNGQYF.

V is TRBV2 and J is TRBJ2-2; D is unclear. Trimming shortened V by 5 bases and J by 6 bases, and 7 bases separated the two germline ends. CDR3 length equals 12 residues. Per the germline V gene, CDR1 is SNHLY and CDR2 is FYNNEI. Here the CDR3 reads CASSSDSGELFF. Written as DNA, the CDR3 is TGTGCCAGCAGTTCAGACTCCGGGGAGCTGTTTTTT.

The chain employs TRBV5-1 and TRBJ2-3; D is perhaps TRBD2 (6 bases). The CDR3 is 14 amino acids. Germline V gene lookup returns CDR1 SGHRS and CDR2 YFSETQ. V lost 7 bases to trimming and J lost 4 bases, with 16 bases between them. The CDR3 DNA is TGCGCCAGCGGGAGACTAGAGTCCGCAGATACGCAGTATTTT. It yields the protein CASGRLESADTQYF.

The chain employs TRBV2 and TRBJ2-7, with 8 bases that match TRBD2. Germline CDR1 is SNHLY and CDR2 is FYNNEI. With V trimmed by 6 bases and J by 13 bases, 14 bases remained unmatched. The CDR3 loop spans 13 amino acids. Written as DNA, the CDR3 is TGTGCCAGCAGAAAGGAGTTAGCGGGAATCTGCTACTTC. It yields the protein CASRKELAGICYF.

This clone has only a few counts. This chain connects TRBV2 to TRBJ2-3, with 9 nucleotides matching TRBD1. The V gene's germline CDR1 is SNHLY and CDR2 FYNNEI. This CDR3 comprises 15 residues. With V trimmed by 6 bases and J by 6 bases, 10 bases remained unmatched. CDR3 DNA: TGTGCCAGCAGCGAACAGGGACAGGGAGGGGATACGCAGTATTTT. Protein product: CASSEQGQGGDTQYF.

A few counts support this clone. A read error may produce the germline difference seen at one junction end. The sample has other DNA sequences that encode this CDR3 too. The V gene is TRBV7-2, the J gene TRBJ1-6; D gene uncertain. The CDR3 runs to 16 residues. CDR1 is SGHTA and CDR2 is FQGNSA in the germline V gene. The CDR3 nucleotides read TGTGCCAGCAGCCCTAGGGCGGGCAGAATCAATTCCCCCCTCCACTTT. Translation gives CASSPRAGRINSPLHF.

This clone was counted a few times. The V call is TRBV6-6, the J call TRBJ1-5, with 7 bases identical to TRBD1. The junction had 9 bases not matched to a gene; V was cut back by 4 bases and J by 6 bases. The CDR3 is made up of 15 amino acids. Per germline, CDR1 MNHNY and CDR2 SVGAGI (reference sequence). The CDR3 DNA sequence: TGTGCCAGCAGTTTACCTATACAGGGGAGTCAGCCCCAGCATTTT. Encoded protein: CASSLPIQGSQPQHF.

The chain is built from TRBV13 and TRBJ2-3, with D possibly matching TRBD2 (5 bases). The V end was cut by 10 bases, the J end by 4 bases, with 15 bases between. This CDR3 contains 13 residues. Germline lookup yields CDR1 PRHDT and CDR2 FYEKMQ (reference sequence). The CDR3 sequence: CATQEGLADTQYF. The CDR3 DNA sequence: TGTGCCACACAAGAGGGCCTTGCAGATACGCAGTATTTT. The full variable domain, its missing parts supplied by reference TRBV13 and TRBJ2-3, is AAGVIQSPRHLIKEKRETATLKCYPIPRHDTVYWYQQGPGQDPQFLISFYEKMQSDKGSIPDRFSAQQFSDYHSELNMSSLELGDSALYFCATQEGLADTQYFGPGTRLTVL.

V is TRBV6-5 and J is TRBJ1-2; D gene ambiguous. V shed 6 bases and J shed 3 bases, with 8 bases lying between them. The CDR3 contains 12 residues. CDR1 is MNHEY, CDR2 SVGAGI, per germline. The CDR3 bases are TGTGCCAGCAGAGGTCAGGACTATGGCTACACCTTC. The encoded protein is CASRGQDYGYTF.

The table lists this clone with a few counts. The chain has TRBV6-1 and TRBJ2-7, with 7 positions matching TRBD2. Germline V lookup: CDR1 MNHNS, CDR2 SASEGT. The CDR3 is 14 amino acids. V shed 6 bases and J 6 bases; nucleotides not matched to a gene: 11. This CDR3 is CASRNLIGTTEQYF. The CDR3 DNA reads TGTGCCAGCAGGAATCTAATAGGGACTACCGAGCAGTACTTC.

This clone was seen a few times. Within the sample, other DNA sequences also encode this same CDR3. The chain carries TRBV6-5 and TRBJ2-7; TRBD2 might be the D (5 bases). This CDR3 region has 13 residues. The germline V gene encodes CDR1 MNHEY and CDR2 SVGAGI. Trimming stripped 5 bases from V and 6 bases from J, with 14 bases between. The chain's CDR3 is CASSPGLLGEQYF. As DNA, the CDR3 is TGTGCCAGCAGTCCCGGACTTCTAGGCGAGCAGTACTTC.

This clone was seen a few times. The chain recombines TRBV18 with TRBJ1-4, with 9 bases matching TRBD1. The CDR3 is 15 residues long. Germline V gene lookup returns CDR1 KGHSH and CDR2 LQKENI. V was clipped by 6 bases and J by 7 bases; unmatched bases: 9. The CDR3 nucleotides read TGTGCCAGCTCGTCAACAGGGGGCAAGGGTGAAAAACTGTTTTTT. Protein: CASSSTGGKGEKLFF.

This clone has a handful of counts. The chain employs TRBV7-8 and TRBJ1-2; D might be TRBD1 (5 bases). Germline assignment: CDR1 SGHVS and CDR2 FQNEAQ. This CDR3 has 14 residues. The V and J ends lost 1 base and 2 bases respectively, with 8 bases between them. The CDR3 DNA is TGTGCCAGCAGCTTAGGACGGGGGAACTATGGCTACACCTTC. It yields the protein CASSLGRGNYGYTF. The full variable domain, completed using reference TRBV7-8 and TRBJ1-2, is GAGVSQSPRYKVAKRGQDVALRCDPISGHVSLFWYQQALGQGPEFLTYFQNEAQLDKSGLPSDRFFAERPEGSVSTLKIQRTQQEDSAVYLCASSLGRGNYGYTFGSGTRLTVV.